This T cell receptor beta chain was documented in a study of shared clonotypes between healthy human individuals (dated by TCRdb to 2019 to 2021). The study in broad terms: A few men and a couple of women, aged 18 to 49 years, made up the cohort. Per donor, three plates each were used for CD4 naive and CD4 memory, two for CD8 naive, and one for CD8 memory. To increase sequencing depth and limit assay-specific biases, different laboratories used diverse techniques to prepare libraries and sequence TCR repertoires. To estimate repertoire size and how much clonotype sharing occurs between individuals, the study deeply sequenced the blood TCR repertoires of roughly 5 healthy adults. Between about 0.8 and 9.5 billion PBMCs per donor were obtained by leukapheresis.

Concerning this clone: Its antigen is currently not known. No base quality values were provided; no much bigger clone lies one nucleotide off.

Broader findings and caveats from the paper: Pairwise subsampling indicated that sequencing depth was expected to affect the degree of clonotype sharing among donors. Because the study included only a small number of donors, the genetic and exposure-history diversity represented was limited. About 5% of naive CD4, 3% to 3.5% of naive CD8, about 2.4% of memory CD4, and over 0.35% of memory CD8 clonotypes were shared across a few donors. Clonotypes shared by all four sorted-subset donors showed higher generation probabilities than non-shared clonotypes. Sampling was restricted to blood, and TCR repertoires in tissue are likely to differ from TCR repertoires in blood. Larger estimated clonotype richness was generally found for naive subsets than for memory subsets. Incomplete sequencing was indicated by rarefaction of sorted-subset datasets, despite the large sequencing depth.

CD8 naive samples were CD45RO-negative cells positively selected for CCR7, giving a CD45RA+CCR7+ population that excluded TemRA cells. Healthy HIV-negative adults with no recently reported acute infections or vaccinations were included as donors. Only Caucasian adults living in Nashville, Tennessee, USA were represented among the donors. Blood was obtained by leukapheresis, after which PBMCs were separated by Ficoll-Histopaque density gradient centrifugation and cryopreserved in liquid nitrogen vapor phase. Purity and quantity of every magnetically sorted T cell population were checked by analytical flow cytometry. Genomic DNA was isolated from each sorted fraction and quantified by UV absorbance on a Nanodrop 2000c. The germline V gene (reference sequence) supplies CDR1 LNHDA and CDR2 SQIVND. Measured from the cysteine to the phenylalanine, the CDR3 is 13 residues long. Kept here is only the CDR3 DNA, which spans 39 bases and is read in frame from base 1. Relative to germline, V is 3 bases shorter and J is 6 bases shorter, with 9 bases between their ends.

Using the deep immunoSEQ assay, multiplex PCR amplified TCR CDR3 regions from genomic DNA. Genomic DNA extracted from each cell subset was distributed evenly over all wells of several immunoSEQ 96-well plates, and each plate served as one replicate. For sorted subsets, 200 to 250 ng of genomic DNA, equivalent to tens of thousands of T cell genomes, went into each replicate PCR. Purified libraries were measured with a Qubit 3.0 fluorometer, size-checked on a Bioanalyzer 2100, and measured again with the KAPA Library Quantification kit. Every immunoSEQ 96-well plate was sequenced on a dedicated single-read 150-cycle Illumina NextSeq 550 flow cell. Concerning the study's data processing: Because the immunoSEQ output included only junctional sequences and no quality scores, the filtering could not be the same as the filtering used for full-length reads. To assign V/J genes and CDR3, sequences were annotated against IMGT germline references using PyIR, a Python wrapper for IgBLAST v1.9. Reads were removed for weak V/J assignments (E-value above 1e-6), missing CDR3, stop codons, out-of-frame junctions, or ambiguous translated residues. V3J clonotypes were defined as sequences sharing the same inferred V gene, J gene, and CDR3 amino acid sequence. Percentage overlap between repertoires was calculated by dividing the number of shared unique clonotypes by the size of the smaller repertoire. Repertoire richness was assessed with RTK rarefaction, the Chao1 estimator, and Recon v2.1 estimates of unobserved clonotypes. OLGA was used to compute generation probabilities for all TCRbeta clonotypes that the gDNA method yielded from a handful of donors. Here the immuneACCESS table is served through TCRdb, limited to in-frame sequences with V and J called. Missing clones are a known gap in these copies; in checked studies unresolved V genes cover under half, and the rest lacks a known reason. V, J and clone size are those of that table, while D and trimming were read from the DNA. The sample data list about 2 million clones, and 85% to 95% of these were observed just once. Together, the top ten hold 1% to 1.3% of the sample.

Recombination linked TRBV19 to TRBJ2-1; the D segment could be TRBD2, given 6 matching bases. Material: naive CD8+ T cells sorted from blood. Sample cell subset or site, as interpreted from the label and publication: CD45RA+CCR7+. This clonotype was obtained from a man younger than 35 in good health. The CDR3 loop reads CASSMGLLNEQFF. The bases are TGTGCCAGTAGTATGGGACTCCTCAATGAGCAGTTCTTC.